The subject of this entry is one T cell receptor (beta chain). This specimen belongs to a study of blood T cell repertoires in COVID-19. Using immunoSEQ multiplex PCR, the repertoire was profiled, and TCRdb retains in-frame clones only, with some absent. The table shows about 180,000 clones, with about 84% occurring only once. CDR1 and CDR2 from the germline V gene are SGHTA and FQGTGA. Losses at the gene ends were 3 bases for V and 7 bases for J; bases not matched to a gene: 9. The CDR3 runs to 14 residues. The sequence was collected from a woman aged 40 to 49 with acute COVID-19. The V gene is TRBV7-3, the J gene TRBJ2-7; 7 nucleotides line up with TRBD2. The sequencing sample was made of PBMCs or T cells enriched from blood (not recorded which). DNA for the CDR3: TGTGCCAGCAGCTTGGGCGCGGGAGCTAATGAGCAGTACTTC. This encodes CASSLGAGANEQYF.